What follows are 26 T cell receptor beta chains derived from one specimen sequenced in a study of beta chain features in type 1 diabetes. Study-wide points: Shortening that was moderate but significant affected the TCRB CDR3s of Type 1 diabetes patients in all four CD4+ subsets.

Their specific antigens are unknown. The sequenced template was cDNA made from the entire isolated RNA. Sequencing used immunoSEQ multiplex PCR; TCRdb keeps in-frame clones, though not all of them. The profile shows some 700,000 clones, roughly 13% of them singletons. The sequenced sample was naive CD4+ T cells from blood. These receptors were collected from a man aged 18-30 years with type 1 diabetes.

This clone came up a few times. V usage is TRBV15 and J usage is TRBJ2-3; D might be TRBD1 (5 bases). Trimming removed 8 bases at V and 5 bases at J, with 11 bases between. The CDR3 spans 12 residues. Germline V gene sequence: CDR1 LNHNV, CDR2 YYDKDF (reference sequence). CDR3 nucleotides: TGTGCCACCCGGCAGCAGGGAGATACGCAGTATTTT. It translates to CATRQQGDTQYF. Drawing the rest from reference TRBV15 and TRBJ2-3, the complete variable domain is DAMVIQNPRYQVTQFGKPVTLSCSQTLNHNVMYWYQQKSSQAPKLLFHYYDKDFNNEADTPDNFQSRRPNTSFCFLDIRSPGLGDTAMYLCATRQQGDTQYFGPGTRLTVL.

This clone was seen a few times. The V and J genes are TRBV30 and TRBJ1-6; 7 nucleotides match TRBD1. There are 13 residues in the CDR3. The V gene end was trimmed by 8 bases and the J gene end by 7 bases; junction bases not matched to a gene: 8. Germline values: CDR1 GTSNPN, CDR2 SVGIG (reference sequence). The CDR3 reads CAQTGAPNSPLHF. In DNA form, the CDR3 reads TGTGCCCAAACAGGGGCGCCAAATTCACCCCTCCACTTT.

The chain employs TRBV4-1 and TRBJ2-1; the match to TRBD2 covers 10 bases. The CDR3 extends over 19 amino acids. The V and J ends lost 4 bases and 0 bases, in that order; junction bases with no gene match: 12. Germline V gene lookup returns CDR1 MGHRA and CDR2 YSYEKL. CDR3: CASSPRERGGSSSYNEQFF. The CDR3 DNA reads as TGCGCCAGCAGCCCACGGGAGCGGGGGGGCTCGAGCTCCTACAATGAGCAGTTCTTC.

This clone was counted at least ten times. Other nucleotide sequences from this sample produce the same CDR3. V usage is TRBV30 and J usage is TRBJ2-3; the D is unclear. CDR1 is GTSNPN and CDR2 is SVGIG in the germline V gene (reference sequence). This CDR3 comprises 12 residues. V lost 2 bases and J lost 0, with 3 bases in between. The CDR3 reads CAWSPSTDTQYF. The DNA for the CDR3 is TGTGCCTGGAGTCCTAGCACAGATACGCAGTATTTT.

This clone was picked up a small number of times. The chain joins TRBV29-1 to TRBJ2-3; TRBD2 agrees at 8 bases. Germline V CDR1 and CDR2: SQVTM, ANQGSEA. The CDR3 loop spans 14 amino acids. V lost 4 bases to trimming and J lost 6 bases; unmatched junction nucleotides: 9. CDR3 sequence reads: CSVGKRGLWDTQYF. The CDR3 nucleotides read TGCAGCGTTGGCAAGCGGGGGCTTTGGGATACGCAGTATTTT.

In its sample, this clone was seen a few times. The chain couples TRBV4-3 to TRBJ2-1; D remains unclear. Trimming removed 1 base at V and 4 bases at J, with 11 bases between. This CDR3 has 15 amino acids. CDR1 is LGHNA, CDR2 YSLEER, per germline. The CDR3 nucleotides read TGCGCCAGCAGCCAAGCGTCGTACTCGTACAATGAGCAGTTCTTC. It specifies CASSQASYSYNEQFF.

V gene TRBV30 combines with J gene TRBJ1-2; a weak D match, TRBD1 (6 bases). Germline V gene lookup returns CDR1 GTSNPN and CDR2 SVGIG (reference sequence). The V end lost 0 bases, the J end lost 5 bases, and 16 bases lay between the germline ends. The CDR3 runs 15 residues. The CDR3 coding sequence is TGTGCCTGGAGTGTAGGGATGGGACAATCTTATGGCTACACCTTC. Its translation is CAWSVGMGQSYGYTF.

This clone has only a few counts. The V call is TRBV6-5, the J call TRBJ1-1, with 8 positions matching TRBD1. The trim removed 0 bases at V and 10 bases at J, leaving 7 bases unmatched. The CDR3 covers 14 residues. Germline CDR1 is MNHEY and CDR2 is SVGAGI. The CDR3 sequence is CASSYSYRGFIAFF. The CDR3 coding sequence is TGTGCCAGCAGTTACTCGTACAGGGGGTTTATAGCTTTCTTT.

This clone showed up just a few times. CDR3 sequence reads: CASSQRGTAEKLFF. The CDR3 DNA sequence: TGTGCCAGCAGCCAAAGGGGAACAGCTGAAAAACTGTTTTTT. V is TRBV14 and J is TRBJ1-4; a possible D gene is TRBD1 (5 bases). CDR1 and CDR2 (germline): SGHDN, FVKESK. The CDR3 covers 14 residues. Trimming left V 2 bases short and J 7 bases short, with 11 bases between.

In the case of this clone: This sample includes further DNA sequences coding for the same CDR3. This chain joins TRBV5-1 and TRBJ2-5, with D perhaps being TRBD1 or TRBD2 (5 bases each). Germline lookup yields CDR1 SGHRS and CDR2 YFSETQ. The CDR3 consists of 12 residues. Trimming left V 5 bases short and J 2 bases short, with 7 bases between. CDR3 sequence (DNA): TGCGCCAGCAGGAGGGGTCAAGAGACCCAGTACTTC. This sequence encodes CASRRGQETQYF.

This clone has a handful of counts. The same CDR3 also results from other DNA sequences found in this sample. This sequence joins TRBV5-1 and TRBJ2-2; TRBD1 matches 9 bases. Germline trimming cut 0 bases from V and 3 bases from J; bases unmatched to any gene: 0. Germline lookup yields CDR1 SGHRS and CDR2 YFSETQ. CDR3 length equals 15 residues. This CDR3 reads CASSLGDRDTGELFF. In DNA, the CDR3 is TGCGCCAGCAGCTTGGGGGACAGGGACACCGGGGAGCTGTTTTTT.

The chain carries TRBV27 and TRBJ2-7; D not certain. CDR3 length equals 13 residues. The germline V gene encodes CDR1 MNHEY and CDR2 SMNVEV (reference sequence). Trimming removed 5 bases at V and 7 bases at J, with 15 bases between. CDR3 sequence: CASSPDLRIEQYF. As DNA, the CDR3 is TGTGCCAGCAGTCCCGACCTACGGATAGAGCAGTACTTC.

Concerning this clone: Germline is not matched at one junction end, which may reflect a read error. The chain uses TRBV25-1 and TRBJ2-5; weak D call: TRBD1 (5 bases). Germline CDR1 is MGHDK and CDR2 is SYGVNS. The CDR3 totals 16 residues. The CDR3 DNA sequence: TGTGCCAGCAGCGAATACTCCGTCAGGGTAGGGGAGACCCAGTACTTC. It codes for CASSEYSVRVGETQYF.

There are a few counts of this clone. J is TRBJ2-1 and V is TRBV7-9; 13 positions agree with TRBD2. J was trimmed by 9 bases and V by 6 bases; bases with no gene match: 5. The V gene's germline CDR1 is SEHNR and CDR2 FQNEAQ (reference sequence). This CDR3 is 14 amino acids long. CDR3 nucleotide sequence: TGTGCCAGCAGGGGACTAGCGGGGCTTGGTGAGCAGTTCTTC. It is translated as CASRGLAGLGEQFF. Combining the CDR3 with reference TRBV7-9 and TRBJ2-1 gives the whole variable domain DTGVSQNPRHKITKRGQNVTFRCDPISEHNRLYWYRQTLGQGPEFLTYFQNEAQLEKSRLLSDRFSAERPKGSFSTLEIQRTEQGDSAMYLCASRGLAGLGEQFFGPGTRLTVL.

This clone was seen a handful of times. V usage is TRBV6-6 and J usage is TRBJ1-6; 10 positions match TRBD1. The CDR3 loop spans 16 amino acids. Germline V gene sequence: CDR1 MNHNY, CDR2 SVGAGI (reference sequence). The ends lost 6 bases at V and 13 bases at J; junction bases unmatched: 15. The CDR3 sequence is CASSPNPGQGFTPLHF. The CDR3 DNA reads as TGTGCCAGCAGCCCGAATCCGGGACAGGGGTTTACGCCCCTCCACTTT.

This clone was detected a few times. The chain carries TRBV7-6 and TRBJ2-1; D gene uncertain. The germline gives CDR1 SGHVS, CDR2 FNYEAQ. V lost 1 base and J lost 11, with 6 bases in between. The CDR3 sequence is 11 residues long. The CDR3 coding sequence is TGTGCCAGCAGCTTAGACAGTAAGCAGTTCTTC. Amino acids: CASSLDSKQFF. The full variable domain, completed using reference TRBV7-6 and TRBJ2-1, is GAGVSQSPRYKVTKRGQDVALRCDPISGHVSLYWYRQALGQGPEFLTYFNYEAQQDKSGLPNDRFSAERPEGSISTLTIQRTEQRDSAMYRCASSLDSKQFFGPGTRLTVL.

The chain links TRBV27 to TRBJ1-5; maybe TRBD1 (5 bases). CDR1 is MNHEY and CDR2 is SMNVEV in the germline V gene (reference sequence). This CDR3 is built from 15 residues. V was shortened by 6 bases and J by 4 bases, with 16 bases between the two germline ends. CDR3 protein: CASSTRGVWNQPQHF. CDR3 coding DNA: TGTGCCAGCAGCACCCGGGGGGTATGGAATCAGCCCCAGCATTTT.

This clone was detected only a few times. The DNA for the CDR3 is TGTGCCAGCATCGAACGACAGAACAATGAGCAGTTCTTC. Translated: CASIERQNNEQFF. This chain uses TRBV6-1 with TRBJ2-1; tentatively, D is TRBD1 (5 bases). Germline V gene lookup returns CDR1 MNHNS and CDR2 SASEGT. V dropped 7 bases and J dropped 5 bases, with 12 bases sitting between them. CDR3 length equals 13 residues.

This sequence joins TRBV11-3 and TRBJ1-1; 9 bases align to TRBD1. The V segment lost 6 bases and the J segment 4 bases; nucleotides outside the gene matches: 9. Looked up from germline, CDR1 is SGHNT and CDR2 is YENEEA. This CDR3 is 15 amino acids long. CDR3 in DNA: TGTGCCAGCAGGACAGGGGGAGGGGGCGGCACTGAAGCTTTCTTT. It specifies CASRTGGGGGTEAFF. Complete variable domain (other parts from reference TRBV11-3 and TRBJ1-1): EAGVVQSPRYKIIEKKQPVAFWCNPISGHNTLYWYLQNLGQGPELLIRYENEEAVDDSQLPKDRFSAERLKGVDSTLKIQPAELGDSAVYLCASRTGGGGGTEAFFGQGTRLTVV.

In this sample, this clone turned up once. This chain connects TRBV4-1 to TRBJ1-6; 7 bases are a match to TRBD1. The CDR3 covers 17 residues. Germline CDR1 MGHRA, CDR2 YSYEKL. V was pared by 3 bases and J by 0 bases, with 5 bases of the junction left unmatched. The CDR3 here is CASSHWDRGSYNSPLHF. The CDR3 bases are TGCGCCAGCAGCCATTGGGACAGAGGCTCCTATAATTCACCCCTCCACTTT.

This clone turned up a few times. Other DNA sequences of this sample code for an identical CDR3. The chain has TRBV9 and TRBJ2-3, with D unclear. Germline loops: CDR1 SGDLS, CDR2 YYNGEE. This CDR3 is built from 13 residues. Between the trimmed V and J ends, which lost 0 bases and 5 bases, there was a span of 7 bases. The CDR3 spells CASSVDLGDTQYF. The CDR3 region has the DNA TGTGCCAGCAGCGTAGATTTGGGAGATACGCAGTATTTT.

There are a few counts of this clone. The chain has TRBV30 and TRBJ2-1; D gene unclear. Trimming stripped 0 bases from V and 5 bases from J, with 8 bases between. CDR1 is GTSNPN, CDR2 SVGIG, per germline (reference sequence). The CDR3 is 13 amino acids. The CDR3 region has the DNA TGTGCCTGGAGTGTAGGCACAGACAATGAGCAGTTCTTC. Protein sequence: CAWSVGTDNEQFF.

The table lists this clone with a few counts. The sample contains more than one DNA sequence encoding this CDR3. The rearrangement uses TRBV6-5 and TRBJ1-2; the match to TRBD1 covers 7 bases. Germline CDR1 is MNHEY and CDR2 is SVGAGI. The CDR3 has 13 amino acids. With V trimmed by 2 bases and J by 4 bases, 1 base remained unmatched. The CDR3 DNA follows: TGTGCCAGCAGTTACGGGACAGTCTATGGCTACACCTTC. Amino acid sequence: CASSYGTVYGYTF.

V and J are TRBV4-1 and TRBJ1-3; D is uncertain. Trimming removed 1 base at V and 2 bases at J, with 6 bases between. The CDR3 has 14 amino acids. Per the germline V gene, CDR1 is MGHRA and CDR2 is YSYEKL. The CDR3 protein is CASSQVPAGNTIYF. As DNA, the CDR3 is TGCGCCAGCAGCCAAGTGCCAGCTGGAAACACCATATATTTT.

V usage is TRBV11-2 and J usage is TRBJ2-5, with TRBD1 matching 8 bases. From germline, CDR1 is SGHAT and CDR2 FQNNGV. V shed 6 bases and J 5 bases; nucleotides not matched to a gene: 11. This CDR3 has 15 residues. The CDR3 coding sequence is TGTGCCAGCAGTTCCCCGACAGGGGCAGGCGAGACCCAGTACTTC. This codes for CASSSPTGAGETQYF.

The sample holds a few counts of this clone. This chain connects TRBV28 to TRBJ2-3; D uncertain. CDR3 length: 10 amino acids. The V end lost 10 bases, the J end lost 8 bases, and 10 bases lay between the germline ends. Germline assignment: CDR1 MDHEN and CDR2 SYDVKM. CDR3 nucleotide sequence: TGTGCCACCGGCCAAGTTACGCAGTATTTT. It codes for CATGQVTQYF.